Listed below are T cell receptor beta chains from one sample, sequenced in a study of CD8 T cells in Susac syndrome. TCRdb re-analysed the immunoSEQ multiplex PCR reads in MiXCR, keeping a single row per CDR3 protein. The repertoire holds 150,000 or so distinct CDR3 sequences, with 85% to 95% as singletons. The sequenced sample was CD4+ T cells from PBMCs. These receptors all come from a human donor with Susac syndrome. The CDR3 runs from the conserved cysteine through the conserved F or W. Clone size is not always given. Where it is, it says once, few, many or a class for expanded clones.

V | size | CDR3
TRBV18 | . | CASSPIPGRRVPEAFF
TRBV6-1 | . | CASRLAWETQYF
TRBV28 | . | CASRGLPDQETQYF
TRBV20-1 | . | CSAKGGKLFF
TRBV29-1 | . | CSVDHGGEAFF
TRBV12-3/TRBV12-4 | . | CASSSRGGQQYF
TRBV28 | . | CASSAGGEGANVLTF
TRBV30 | . | CAWSVRGGTSTEAFF
TRBV30 | . | CAWADRANQPQHF
TRBV30 | . | CAWSKGVQETQYF
TRBV7-9 | . | CASLTSGSNEQFF
TRBV30 | . | CAWSPSGNGEQYF
TRBV19 | . | CASSALAGKTYNEQFF
TRBV20-1 | . | CSAGPGGDPDTQYF
TRBV28 | . | CASSFRAGVPGELFF
TRBV12-3/TRBV12-4 | . | CASSPDTGTQETQYF
TRBV4-1 | . | CASSRRTSGGYTDTQYF
TRBV7-6 | . | CASSLAERGGLTGELFF
TRBV5-1 | . | CASSLFRGISSGANVLTF
TRBV15 | . | CATSRDDSSGRPDEQYF
TRBV7-9 | . | CASSQTGMNTEAFF
TRBV20-1 | . | CSAPDGRSNQPQHF
TRBV7-2 | . | CASSPAGVFHEQYF
TRBV30 | . | CAWRRGDTEAFF
TRBV5-1 | . | CASSTEGGGGYTF
TRBV3-1 | . | CASSQESVTLHF
TRBV20-1 | . | CTYRGKEAFF
TRBV27 | . | CASRRKGGYTEAFF
TRBV15 | . | CATGEGLAVAAYTGELFF
TRBV7-9 | . | CASSARTASYEQYF
TRBV2 | few | CASRGLAGGTDTQYF
TRBV30 | . | CAWSEGTGSLIQYF
TRBV25-1 | . | CASSEDNTAENTEAFF